The clone carrying this T cell receptor beta chain has more than one count but fewer than ten. Its specificity is unknown. The entry originates in a study of early T cells in non-severe SARS-CoV-2 infection. Study context: Whole-blood bulk RNA, unsorted, was sequenced, and chains were unpaired. General observations from the study: Anti-spike CD8 responses were favored in VDJdb matching, and private and CD4 specificities were missed.

The TCR library protocol was used to attach unique molecular identifiers. These identifiers were attached to individual cDNA molecules. A single record per CDR3 protein comes from TCRdb applying MiXCR to the 5' RACE reads. The profile shows 80,000 or so distinct CDR3 sequences, roughly 16% of them singletons. The sequenced sample was whole blood. This clonotype was sampled from an adult who was a healthcare worker with PCR-confirmed SARS-CoV-2 infection or an uninfected control (not recorded which).

CDR3 DNA sequence: TGTGCCAGCAGCCCAGCGCCTCGCGCGAACACTGAAGCTTTCTTT. Protein sequence: CASSPAPRANTEAFF. The V gene is TRBV7-3, the J gene TRBJ1-1; D remains ambiguous. The CDR3 is 15 residues long. The V gene lost 5 bases and the J gene lost 1 base, with 14 bases spanning the gap. Germline V lookup: CDR1 SGHTA, CDR2 FQGTGA.